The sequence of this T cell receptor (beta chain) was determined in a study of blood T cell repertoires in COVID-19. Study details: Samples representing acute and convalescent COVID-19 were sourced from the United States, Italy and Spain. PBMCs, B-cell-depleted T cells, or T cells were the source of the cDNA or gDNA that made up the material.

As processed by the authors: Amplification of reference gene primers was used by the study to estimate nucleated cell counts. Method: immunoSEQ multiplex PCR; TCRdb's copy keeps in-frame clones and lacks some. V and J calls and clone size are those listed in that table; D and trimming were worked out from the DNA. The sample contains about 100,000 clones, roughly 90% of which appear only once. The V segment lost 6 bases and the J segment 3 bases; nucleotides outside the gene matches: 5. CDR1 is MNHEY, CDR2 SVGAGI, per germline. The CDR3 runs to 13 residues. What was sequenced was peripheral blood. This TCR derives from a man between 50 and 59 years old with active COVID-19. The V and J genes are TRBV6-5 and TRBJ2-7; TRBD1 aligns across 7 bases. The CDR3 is CASRKGADYEQYF. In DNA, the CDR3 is TGTGCCAGCAGGAAGGGGGCAGACTACGAGCAGTACTTC.